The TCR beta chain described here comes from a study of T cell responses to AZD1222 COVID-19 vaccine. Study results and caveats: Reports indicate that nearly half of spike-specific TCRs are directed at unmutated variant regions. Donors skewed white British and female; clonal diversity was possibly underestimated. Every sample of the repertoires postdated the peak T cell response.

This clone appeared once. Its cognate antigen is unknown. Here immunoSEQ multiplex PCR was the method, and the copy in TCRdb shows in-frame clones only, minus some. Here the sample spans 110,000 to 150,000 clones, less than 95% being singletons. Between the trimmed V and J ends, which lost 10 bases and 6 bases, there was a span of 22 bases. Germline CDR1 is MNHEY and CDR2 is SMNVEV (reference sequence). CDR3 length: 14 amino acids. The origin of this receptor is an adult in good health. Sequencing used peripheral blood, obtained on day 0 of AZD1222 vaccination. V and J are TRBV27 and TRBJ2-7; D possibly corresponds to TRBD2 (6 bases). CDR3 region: CANGGKGSFAEQYF. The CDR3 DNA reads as TGTGCCAACGGGGGAAAGGGATCTTTCGCCGAGCAGTACTTC.